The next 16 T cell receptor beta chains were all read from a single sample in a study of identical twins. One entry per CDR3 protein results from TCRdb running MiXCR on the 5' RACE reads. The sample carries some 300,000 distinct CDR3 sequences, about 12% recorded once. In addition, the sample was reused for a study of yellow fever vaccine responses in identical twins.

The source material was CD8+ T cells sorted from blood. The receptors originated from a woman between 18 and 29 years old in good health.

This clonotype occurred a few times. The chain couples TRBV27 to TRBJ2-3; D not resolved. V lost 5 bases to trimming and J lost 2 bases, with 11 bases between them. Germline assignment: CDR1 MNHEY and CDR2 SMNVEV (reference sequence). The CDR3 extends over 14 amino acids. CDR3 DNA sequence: TGTGCCAGCAGTCTCCTGGGATTCACAGATACGCAGTATTTT. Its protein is CASSLLGFTDTQYF.

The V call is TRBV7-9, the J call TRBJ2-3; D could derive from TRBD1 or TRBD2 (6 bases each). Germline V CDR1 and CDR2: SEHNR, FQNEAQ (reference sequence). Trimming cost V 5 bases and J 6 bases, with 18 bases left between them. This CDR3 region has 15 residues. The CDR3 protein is CASSPGGGLLDTQYF. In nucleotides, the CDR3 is TGTGCCAGCAGCCCCGGGGGCGGGTTGTTGGATACGCAGTATTTT. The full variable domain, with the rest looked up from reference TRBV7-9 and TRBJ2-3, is DTGVSQNPRHKITKRGQNVTFRCDPISEHNRLYWYRQTLGQGPEFLTYFQNEAQLEKSRLLSDRFSAERPKGSFSTLEIQRTEQGDSAMYLCASSPGGGLLDTQYFGPGTRLTVL.

As DNA, the CDR3 is TGTGCCAGCAGTTACTTATCTGACGGGGCAGATACGCAGTATTTT. It specifies CASSYLSDGADTQYF. The chain uses TRBV6-2 or TRBV6-3 and TRBJ2-3, with D possibly being TRBD2 (5 bases). V shed 1 base and J shed 4 bases, with 12 bases lying between them. In germline, CDR1 is MNHEY, CDR2 SVGEGT. This CDR3 comprises 15 residues.

The CDR3 DNA reads as TGTGCCACCAGTGGCCTAGCGGGAGGCGAGGCAGATACGCAGTATTTT. Translated: CATSGLAGGEADTQYF. The gene calls are TRBV24-1 and TRBJ2-3; 11 bases match TRBD2. CDR1 is KGHDR, CDR2 SFDVKD, per germline. CDR3 length: 16 amino acids. The junction had 7 bases not matched to a gene; V was cut back by 5 bases and J by 4 bases.

CDR3 DNA sequence: TGTGCCAGCAGCCGCTCGGACTATACCCAAGAGACCCAGTACTTC. Amino acids: CASSRSDYTQETQYF. The chain recombines TRBV6-1 with TRBJ2-5; possible D gene TRBD2, 6 bases. This CDR3 is 15 amino acids long. Trimming removed 6 bases from V and 1 base from J, with 15 bases in between. Germline loops: CDR1 MNHNS, CDR2 SASEGT.

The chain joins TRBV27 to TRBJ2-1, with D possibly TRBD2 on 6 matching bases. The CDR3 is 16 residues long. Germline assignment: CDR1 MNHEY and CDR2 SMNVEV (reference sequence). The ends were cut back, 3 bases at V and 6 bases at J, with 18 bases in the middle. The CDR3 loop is CASSLLRGSRLNEQFF. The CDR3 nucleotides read TGTGCCAGCAGTTTGCTTCGGGGGAGCCGACTCAATGAGCAGTTCTTC.

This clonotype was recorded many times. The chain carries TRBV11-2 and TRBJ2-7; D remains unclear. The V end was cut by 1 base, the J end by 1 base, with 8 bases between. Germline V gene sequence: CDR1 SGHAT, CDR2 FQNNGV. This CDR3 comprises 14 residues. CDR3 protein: CASSLGSGSYEQYV. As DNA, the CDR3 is TGTGCCAGCAGCTTAGGGTCCGGGTCCTACGAGCAGTACGTC.

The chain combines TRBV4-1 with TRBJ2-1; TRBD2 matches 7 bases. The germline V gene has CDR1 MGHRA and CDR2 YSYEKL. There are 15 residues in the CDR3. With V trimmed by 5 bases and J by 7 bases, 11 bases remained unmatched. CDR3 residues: CASSGGEAGLNEQFF. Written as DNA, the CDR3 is TGCGCCAGCAGCGGGGGTGAAGCGGGGCTTAATGAGCAGTTCTTC.

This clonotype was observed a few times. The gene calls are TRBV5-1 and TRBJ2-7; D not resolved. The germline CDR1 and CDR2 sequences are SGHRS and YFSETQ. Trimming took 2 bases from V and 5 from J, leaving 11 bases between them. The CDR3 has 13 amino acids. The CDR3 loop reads CASSFGLGHEQYF. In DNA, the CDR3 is TGCGCCAGCAGCTTTGGGCTTGGTCACGAGCAGTACTTC.

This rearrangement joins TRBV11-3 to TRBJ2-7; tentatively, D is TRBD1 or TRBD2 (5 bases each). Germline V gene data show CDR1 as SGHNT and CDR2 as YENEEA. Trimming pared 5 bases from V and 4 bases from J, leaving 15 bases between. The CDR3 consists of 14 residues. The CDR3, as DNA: TGTGCCAGCAGCGAACCCGGGACCCAATACGAGCAGTACTTC. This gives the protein CASSEPGTQYEQYF.

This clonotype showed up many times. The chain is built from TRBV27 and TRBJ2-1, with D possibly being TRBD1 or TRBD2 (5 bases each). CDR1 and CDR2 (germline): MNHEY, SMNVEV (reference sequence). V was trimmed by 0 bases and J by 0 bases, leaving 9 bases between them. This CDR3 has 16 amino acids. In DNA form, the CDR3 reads TGTGCCAGCAGTTTATCCGGGACCAGCTCCTACAATGAGCAGTTCTTC. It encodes CASSLSGTSSYNEQFF.

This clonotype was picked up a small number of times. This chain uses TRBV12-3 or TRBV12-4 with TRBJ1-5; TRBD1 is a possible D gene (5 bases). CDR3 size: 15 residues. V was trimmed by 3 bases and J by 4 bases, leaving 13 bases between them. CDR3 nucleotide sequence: TGTGCCAGCAGTTTTGGCAGGGTAAATAATCAGCCCCAGCATTTT. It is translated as CASSFGRVNNQPQHF.

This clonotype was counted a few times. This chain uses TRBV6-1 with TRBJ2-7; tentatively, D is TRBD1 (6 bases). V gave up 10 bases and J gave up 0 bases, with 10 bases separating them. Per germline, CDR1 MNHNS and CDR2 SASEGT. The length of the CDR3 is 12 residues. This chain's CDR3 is CATRQVSYEQYV. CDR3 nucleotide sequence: TGTGCCACCCGACAGGTCTCCTACGAGCAGTACGTC.

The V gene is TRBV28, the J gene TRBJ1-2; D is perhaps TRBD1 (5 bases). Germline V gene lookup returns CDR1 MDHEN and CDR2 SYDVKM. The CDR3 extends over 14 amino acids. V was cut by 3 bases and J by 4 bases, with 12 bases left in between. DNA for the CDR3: TGTGCCAGCAGTTTTGGTCAGGGTCCCTATGGCTACACCTTC. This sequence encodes CASSFGQGPYGYTF.

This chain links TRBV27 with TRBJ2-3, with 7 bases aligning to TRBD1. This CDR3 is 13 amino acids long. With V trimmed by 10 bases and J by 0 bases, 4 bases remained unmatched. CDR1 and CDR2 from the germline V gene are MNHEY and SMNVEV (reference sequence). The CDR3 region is CATGQASTDTQYF. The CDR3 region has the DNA TGTGCCACCGGACAGGCCAGCACAGATACGCAGTATTTT.

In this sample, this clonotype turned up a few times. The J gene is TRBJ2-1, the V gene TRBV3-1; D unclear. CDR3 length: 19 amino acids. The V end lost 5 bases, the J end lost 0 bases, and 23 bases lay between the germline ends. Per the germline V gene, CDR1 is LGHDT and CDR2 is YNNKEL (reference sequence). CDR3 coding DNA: TGTGCCAGCAGCGCCCGAATTAGACGGCGCGGTTACTCCTACAATGAGCAGTTCTTC. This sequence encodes CASSARIRRRGYSYNEQFF.